The TCR beta chain under discussion was sequenced for a study of blood T cells in healthy people across ages. Whole-study findings and limits: The study found more naive CD4+ cells and higher diversity in long-lived than aged donors.

About this clonotype itself: What it binds is not known.

Germline CDR1 and CDR2: LGHDT and YNNKEL (reference sequence). This CDR3 is 16 amino acids long. Trimming cost V 7 bases and J 7 bases; bases outside gene matches: 18. Primed by a sample-barcoded 5' primer and a J-beta primer mix, a second PCR proceeded for 7 to 11 cycles. A template-switch adaptor that had 12 random nucleotides put a tag on each cDNA molecule. Each of the samples gave a minimum of 3 million paired-end reads that contained CDR3. TCRdb processed the 5' RACE reads anew with MiXCR; each CDR3 protein has one entry. The sample contains fewer than 1,000,000 distinct CDR3 sequences, around 45% of which appear only once.

Sequenced input: blood. The origin of this receptor is a man aged 55 to 70 in good health. J is TRBJ2-7 and V is TRBV3-1; 8 nucleotides align to TRBD2. The CDR3 DNA is TGTGCCAGCACCAGAAACGGACGTAGCGGGACCAATGAGCAGTACTTC. Residues: CASTRNGRSGTNEQYF.